This is a list of T cell receptor beta chains from one sample in a study of T cell responses to AZD1222 COVID-19 vaccine. The data were produced by immunoSEQ multiplex PCR, yet TCRdb's version contains in-frame clones alone and is incomplete. In the table there are approximately 130,000 clones, about 89% of which are singletons. The specimen comprised peripheral blood, sampled on day 0 of AZD1222 vaccination. These TCRs come from an adult in good health. The CDR3 runs from the conserved cysteine through the conserved F or W. The D gene is left open where the match is weak. The size of a clone is reported for some rows only, either as once, few or many, or as a class for expanded clones.

cdr3_length	j_call	d_call	v_call	clone_size	cdr3_aa	cdr3_nt
14	TRBJ1-1	NA	TRBV11-3	NA	CASSPRGPNTEAFF	TGTGCCAGCAGCCCCCGGGGACCGAACACTGAAGCTTTCTTT
13	TRBJ2-4	TRBD2	TRBV12-5	NA	CASGGVAKNIQYF	TGTGCTAGCGGGGGGGTAGCCAAAAACATTCAGTACTTC
14	TRBJ2-7	NA	TRBV15	NA	CATSRGRANYEQYF	TGTGCCACCAGCAGAGGGAGGGCGAACTACGAGCAGTACTTC
14	TRBJ2-2	TRBD1	TRBV18	NA	CASSPQQGVGELFF	TGTGCCAGCTCACCACAACAGGGGGTCGGGGAGCTGTTTTTT
16	TRBJ1-3	NA	TRBV6-2/TRBV6-3	NA	CASSTTQGTAGNTIYF	TGTGCCAGCAGTACAACTCAGGGTACGGCTGGAAACACCATATATTTT
11	TRBJ2-5	NA	TRBV29-1	NA	CSVGHVETQYF	TGCAGCGTGGGACATGTTGAGACCCAGTACTTC
14	TRBJ1-1	NA	TRBV18	NA	CASSPEVGITEAFF	TGTGCCAGCTCACCAGAGGTTGGGATCACTGAAGCTTTCTTT
15	TRBJ2-7	TRBD1	TRBV7-3	NA	CASSLSTGFGYEQYF	TGTGCCAGCAGCTTGTCGACAGGGTTTGGCTACGAGCAGTACTTC
13	TRBJ2-7	TRBD1	TRBV28	once	CASSPGDRVEQYF	TGTGCCAGCAGTCCCGGGGACAGGGTGGAGCAGTACTTC
14	TRBJ1-2	NA	TRBV6-5	once	CASRDSRIGYGYTF	TGTGCCAGCAGGGACAGCCGAATCGGCTATGGCTACACCTTC
17	TRBJ1-3	NA	TRBV9	NA	CASSVYDSEISGNTIYF	TGTGCCAGCAGCGTCTATGACAGCGAGATCTCTGGAAACACCATATATTTT
19	TRBJ1-5	NA	TRBV6-1	once	CASSETGRGRINSNQPQHF	TGTGCCAGCAGTGAAACAGGGAGGGGAAGGATTAATAGCAATCAGCCCCAGCATTTT
13	TRBJ1-2	NA	TRBV30	NA	CAWSGQGKDGYTF	TGTGCCTGGAGTGGGCAGGGAAAGGATGGCTACACCTTC
14	TRBJ1-3	TRBD1	TRBV18	once	CASSPGTGFDTIYF	TGTGCCAGCTCACCGGGGACAGGGTTCGACACCATATATTTT
14	TRBJ2-1	NA	TRBV7-9	NA	CASSLVDRSNEQFF	TGTGCCAGCAGCTTAGTTGACAGGTCCAATGAGCAGTTCTTC
15	TRBJ2-7	NA	TRBV6-5	NA	CASRQPGGSSYEQYF	TGTGCCAGCAGGCAACCCGGCGGTTCCTCCTACGAGCAGTACTTC
14	TRBJ1-6	NA	TRBV6-5	NA	CASRKGGYNSPLHF	TGTGCCAGCAGGAAAGGGGGCTATAATTCACCCCTCCACTTT
15	TRBJ2-1	NA	TRBV24-1	NA	CATSDLGSSYNEQFF	TGTGCCACCAGTGATTTGGGAAGCTCCTACAATGAGCAGTTCTTC
16	TRBJ2-5	NA	TRBV6-5	NA	CASSYSLYLPRQTQYF	TGTGCCAGCAGTTACTCGCTTTATCTTCCGCGGCAGACCCAGTACTTC
15	TRBJ2-7	NA	TRBV28	NA	CASSFSVPSSYEQYF	TGTGCCAGCAGTTTCTCTGTTCCTAGCTCCTACGAGCAGTACTTC
13	TRBJ1-2	NA	TRBV28	NA	CASSFSGVYGYTF	TGTGCCAGCAGTTTCTCAGGTGTCTATGGCTACACCTTC
17	TRBJ1-5	TRBD1	TRBV27	NA	CASSSQTGFKLNQPQHF	TGTGCCAGCAGTTCCCAGACAGGGTTCAAACTCAATCAGCCCCAGCATTTT
13	TRBJ1-6	NA	TRBV28	NA	CASSPAGLLSLHF	TGTGCCAGCAGTCCGGCGGGGCTTTTATCCCTCCACTTT
13	TRBJ2-7	TRBD1	TRBV30	NA	CAWSDRQGSEQYF	TGTGCCTGGAGTGACCGACAGGGATCGGAGCAGTACTTC
14	TRBJ1-1	NA	TRBV15	NA	CATSRDGRNTEAFF	TGTGCCACCAGCAGAGATGGGAGGAACACTGAAGCTTTCTTT